These T cell receptor beta chains were read from a single sample in a study of blood T cell repertoires in COVID-19. Sequencing used immunoSEQ multiplex PCR; TCRdb keeps in-frame clones, though not all of them. Here the sample spans about 210,000 clones, around 87% being singletons. The sequenced sample was peripheral blood. The source is a man in his sixties who had recovered from COVID-19. Both conserved end residues are trimmed from each CDR3. Only some rows state a clone size, as once, few, many or a class for expanded clones.

>TRBV7-2|few
ASSLGQEAGPKQF
>TRBV5-1|.
ASSWSDSPNTEAF
>TRBV9|.
ASSVGQELSPLH
>TRBV6-6|.
ASSLRDGSEKLF
>TRBV2|.
ASSSEGDEKLF
>TRBV14|.
ASNPQNTGELF
>TRBV7-2|.
ASSLSGQVIRKNTGELF
>TRBV5-5|few
ASSLIVPRRTGELF
>TRBV5-1|.
ASSLRTGDTEAF
>TRBV19|.
ASSIRTGGGSGTDTQY
>TRBV7-8|once
ASSLTEQGQETQY